This T cell receptor (beta chain) is drawn from a study of blood T cell repertoires in COVID-19. Study summary: The origin of the acute and convalescent COVID-19 samples was the United States, Italy and Spain. From T cells, B-cell-depleted T cells, or PBMCs came the material, which was cDNA or gDNA.

As concerns this clone: Given a much more abundant clone one base away, this may be a read error.

Enrolment of Seattle patients took place during active infection, and they were followed longitudinally. The CDR3 has 15 amino acids. Germline CDR1 reads SEHNR; CDR2 reads FQNEAQ (reference sequence). V was pared by 3 bases and J by 4 bases, with 0 bases of the junction left unmatched. Methods used by the authors: The assay estimated nucleated cells by amplifying reference gene primers. Generated by immunoSEQ multiplex PCR, the TCRdb table keeps only in-frame clones and is missing some. V, J and clone size were drawn from that table, and D and trimming were deduced from the DNA. The table has roughly 200,000 clones, around nine tenths seen once.

This sequence was found in a man in his fifties or sixties with COVID-19, enrolled during active disease. The chain employs TRBV7-9 and TRBJ2-1; 13 nucleotides line up with TRBD2. Material for sequencing was peripheral blood. The DNA of the CDR3 is TGTGCCAGCAGCTTGACTAGCGGGAGGTACAATGAGCAGTTCTTC. This sequence encodes CASSLTSGRYNEQFF.